This entry lists 20 T cell receptor beta chains sequenced from one sample in a study of cytomegalovirus exposure and HLA in healthy donors. 13 Jbeta primers and 60 Vbeta primers were used for the PCR. This table comes from immunoSEQ multiplex PCR, and its TCRdb copy is limited to in-frame clones, with some not included. The profile shows around 190,000 clones, around four fifths of them singletons. The sequenced sample was PBMCs. These receptors all come from a woman aged 40 to 55 in good health and CMV-seronegative.

The J gene is TRBJ1-3, the V gene TRBV5-5; weak D call: TRBD1 (5 bases). Germline V gives CDR1 SGHKS, CDR2 YYEKEE (reference sequence). The CDR3 runs 19 residues. V was trimmed by 1 base and J by 0 bases, leaving 20 bases between them. The CDR3 bases are TGTGCCAGCAGCTTGATCCCCCCCTCCACAGGCCACTCTGGAAACACCATATATTTT. This encodes CASSLIPPSTGHSGNTIYF.

In DNA, the CDR3 is TGCGCCAGCAGCTTGGACAGGGCCATCTATGGCTACACCTTC. It specifies CASSLDRAIYGYTF. The J gene is TRBJ1-2, the V gene TRBV5-1; TRBD1 might be the D (6 bases). Germline CDR1 and CDR2: SGHRS and YFSETQ. The CDR3 is 14 amino acids. Between the trimmed V and J ends, which lost 0 bases and 4 bases, there was a span of 10 bases. Drawing the rest from reference TRBV5-1 and TRBJ1-2, the complete variable domain is KAGVTQTPRYLIKTRGQQVTLSCSPISGHRSVSWYQQTPGQGLQFLFEYFSETQRNKGNFPGRFSGRQFSNSRSEMNVSTLELGDSALYLCASSLDRAIYGYTFGSGTRLTVV.

This sequence joins TRBV18 and TRBJ1-1; possibly TRBD1 for D (6 bases). The CDR3 length is 13 residues. Trimming took off 4 bases at V and 10 bases at J, with 16 bases between the two ends. From germline, CDR1 is KGHSH and CDR2 LQKENI. CDR3 in DNA: TGTGCCAGCTCACTTCGAGGGGGGGCGGCAGCTTTCTTT. Translating it yields CASSLRGGAAAFF.

This sequence joins TRBV19 and TRBJ1-1, with D perhaps matching TRBD1 (6 bases). Trimming cost V 5 bases and J 8 bases, with 21 bases left between them. The CDR3 runs to 15 residues. The germline gives CDR1 LNHDA, CDR2 SQIVND (reference sequence). This CDR3 reads CASSSSGVGGAEAFF. The DNA for the CDR3 is TGTGCCAGTAGTTCGTCAGGCGTAGGGGGTGCCGAAGCTTTCTTT.

The rearrangement links TRBV5-5 to TRBJ1-3; D ambiguous. The CDR3 is 15 residues long. Germline CDR1 reads SGHKS; CDR2 reads YYEKEE (reference sequence). Trimming stripped 2 bases from V and 0 bases from J, with 9 bases between. CDR3 amino acids: CASSLTVSSGNTIYF. The CDR3 DNA reads TGTGCCAGCAGCTTAACAGTCAGCTCTGGAAACACCATATATTTT.

This CDR3 is CSALEREYTF. The CDR3 region has the DNA TGCAGTGCTCTGGAGCGGGAGTACACCTTC. This sequence joins TRBV20-1 and TRBJ1-2, with no clear D. The CDR3 length is 10 residues. V gave up 5 bases and J gave up 11 bases, with 12 bases separating them. CDR1 DFQATT and CDR2 SNEGSKA come from the germline V gene (reference sequence).

This chain joins TRBV4-2 and TRBJ1-5; D gene unclear. The germline V gene encodes CDR1 LGHNA and CDR2 YNFKEQ. The CDR3 is made up of 17 amino acids. V lost 0 bases and J 4 bases, leaving 16 bases between the germline ends. The CDR3 loop is CASSQEAGRASNQPQHF. In nucleotides, the CDR3 is TGTGCCAGCAGCCAAGAAGCGGGCCGGGCCTCAAATCAGCCCCAGCATTTT.

The chain joins TRBV5-6 to TRBJ1-3, with D possibly being TRBD1 (6 bases). V was trimmed by 1 base and J by 6 bases, leaving 11 bases between them. The CDR3 contains 14 residues. CDR1 is SGHDT and CDR2 is YYEEEE in the germline V gene. The CDR3 reads CASSLRGGINTIYF. CDR3 coding DNA: TGTGCCAGCAGCTTGCGAGGGGGTATAAACACCATATATTTT.

The J gene is TRBJ2-5, the V gene TRBV19; no clear D. This CDR3 comprises 11 residues. V was trimmed by 3 bases and J by 5 bases, leaving 4 bases between them. Germline CDR1 reads LNHDA; CDR2 reads SQIVND (reference sequence). In DNA form, the CDR3 reads TGTGCCAGTAGTATGGGCGAGACCCAGTACTTC. Translating gives CASSMGETQYF.

V is TRBV5-1 and J is TRBJ2-1, with TRBD2 identical over 8 bases. The CDR3 loop spans 15 amino acids. CDR1 is SGHRS and CDR2 is YFSETQ in the germline V gene. V gave up 4 bases and J gave up 3 bases; unmatched junction bases: 6. The DNA of the CDR3 is TGCGCCAGCAGCCAAGACCGGGGGGGCTACAATGAGCAGTTCTTC. Protein sequence: CASSQDRGGYNEQFF.

The V gene is TRBV30, the J gene TRBJ1-4; D possibly corresponds to TRBD1 (5 bases). This CDR3 region has 18 residues. With 0 bases removed from V and 4 bases from J, the gap between germline ends came to 21 bases. Germline V gene sequence: CDR1 GTSNPN, CDR2 SVGIG (reference sequence). DNA of the CDR3: TGTGCCTGGAGTGTAGGCGGGTTCGTCGGGGGTTATAATGAAAAACTGTTTTTT. As protein: CAWSVGGFVGGYNEKLFF.

The rearrangement uses TRBV6-6 and TRBJ2-7; 9 positions agree with TRBD2. CDR1 and CDR2 from the germline V gene are MNHNY and SVGAGI (reference sequence). The CDR3 runs 14 residues. The V segment lost 5 bases and the J segment 5 bases; nucleotides outside the gene matches: 7. CDR3 sequence reads: CASSEREEGNEQYF. The CDR3 region has the DNA TGTGCCAGCAGTGAGCGGGAGGAGGGGAACGAGCAGTACTTC.

The chain joins TRBV5-1 to TRBJ2-1; no firm D call. This CDR3 is 15 amino acids long. Germline V CDR1 and CDR2: SGHRS, YFSETQ. Trimming took 2 bases from V and 7 from J, leaving 16 bases between them. CDR3 coding DNA: TGCGCCAGCAGCTTCGTAACAACGTTCGGGAATGAGCAGTTCTTC. This gives the protein CASSFVTTFGNEQFF.

V gene TRBV9 combines with J gene TRBJ2-5, with TRBD1 as a possible D gene (5 bases). CDR1 is SGDLS, CDR2 YYNGEE, per germline. The CDR3 contains 13 residues. Trimming shortened V by 4 bases and J by 5 bases, and 12 bases separated the two germline ends. In DNA form, the CDR3 reads TGTGCCAGCAGCCTAAACCACAGGGAGACCCAGTACTTC. This translates into CASSLNHRETQYF. Looking up the rest from reference TRBV9 and TRBJ2-5 gives the full variable domain: DSGVTQTPKHLITATGQRVTLRCSPRSGDLSVYWYQQSLDQGLQFLIQYYNGEERAKGNILERFSAQQFPDLHSELNLSSLELGDSALYFCASSLNHRETQYFGPGTRLLVL.

This clone has just a few counts. The chain has TRBV27 and TRBJ1-4, with 9 nucleotides matching TRBD1. The junction had 8 bases not matched to a gene; V was cut back by 4 bases and J by 5 bases. This CDR3 has 16 amino acids. Germline V gene sequence: CDR1 MNHEY, CDR2 SMNVEV (reference sequence). The CDR3 here is CASSSWTGAKNEKLFF. CDR3 bases: TGTGCCAGCAGTTCATGGACAGGGGCGAAAAATGAAAAACTGTTTTTT. The full variable domain, its missing parts supplied by reference TRBV27 and TRBJ1-4, is EAQVTQNPRYLITVTGKKLTVTCSQNMNHEYMSWYRQDPGLGLRQIYYSMNVEVTDKGDVPEGYKVSRKEKRNFPLILESPSPNQTSLYFCASSSWTGAKNEKLFFGSGTQLSVL.

This chain uses TRBV7-9 with TRBJ1-1, with D maybe TRBD1 (5 bases). This CDR3 is 16 amino acids long. Germline V lookup: CDR1 SEHNR, CDR2 FQNEAQ (reference sequence). Trimming pared 1 base from V and 4 bases from J, leaving 16 bases between. CDR3 sequence: CASSLGDLGGVTEAFF. The CDR3 nucleotides are TGTGCCAGCAGCTTAGGGGATTTGGGGGGGGTCACTGAAGCTTTCTTT.

This chain joins TRBV29-1 and TRBJ2-3; a possible D gene is TRBD1 (5 bases). This CDR3 contains 13 residues. The germline V gene encodes CDR1 SQVTM and CDR2 ANQGSEA. Trimming removed 7 bases at V and 2 bases at J, with 13 bases between. The CDR3 is CSGTPDSTDTQYF. CDR3 DNA: TGCAGCGGGACACCAGATTCCACAGATACGCAGTATTTT.

The chain links TRBV29-1 to TRBJ2-2; D not resolved. Trimming took off 8 bases at V and 1 base at J, with 11 bases between the two ends. The V gene's germline CDR1 is SQVTM and CDR2 ANQGSEA. The CDR3 consists of 13 residues. The CDR3 loop is CSFYSGNTGELFF. DNA of the CDR3: TGCAGCTTCTATTCTGGGAACACCGGGGAGCTGTTTTTT.

This clone has only one observation. The V gene is TRBV6-6, the J gene TRBJ2-1; 14 nucleotides agree with TRBD2. This CDR3 region has 16 residues. The junction had 11 bases not matched to a gene; V was cut back by 7 bases and J by 9 bases. Germline assignment: CDR1 MNHNY and CDR2 SVGAGI (reference sequence). The CDR3 is CASTLTGLAGGAEQFF. The DNA for the CDR3 is TGTGCCAGCACCCTTACTGGACTAGCGGGAGGCGCTGAGCAGTTCTTC.

This sequence joins TRBV6-5 and TRBJ1-2; 7 bases are shared with TRBD1. Trimming took 2 bases from V and 2 from J; bases not matched to a gene: 2. This CDR3 region has 14 residues. Germline lookup yields CDR1 MNHEY and CDR2 SVGAGI. Here the CDR3 DNA reads TGTGCCAGCAGTTACAAGGGGGCAAACTATGGCTACACCTTC. Its protein is CASSYKGANYGYTF.